This T cell receptor (beta chain) was obtained from a study of OX40 agonist ivuxolimab in advanced cancers. Study-wide context: Checkpoint inhibitors had been given previously to 40% of patients. The study, taken as a whole, reports: At 0.1 to 3.0 mg/kg, CD4+ and CD8+ blood T cells expanded clonally by week 6.

On this clone itself: The antigen remains undetermined.

The protocol was immunoSEQ multiplex PCR, while the TCRdb copy is restricted to in-frame clones and leaves out a portion. The data contain 11,000 or so clones, around four fifths of them seen just once; the ten biggest clones take up 9.2%. Patients with autoimmune history or systemic immunosuppression were excluded. Per the germline V gene, CDR1 is MNHNY and CDR2 is SVGAGI (reference sequence). Deletions cut 2 bases from V and 7 bases from J, with 8 bases between. This CDR3 has 12 amino acids. The receptor was isolated from an adult with an advanced solid tumor such as melanoma, head and neck, liver or kidney cancer. The chain joins TRBV6-6 to TRBJ1-2, with D unclear. Sequencing was performed on CD4+ or CD8+ T cells sorted from blood, taken in a trial of the OX40 agonist ivuxolimab. The CDR3 sequence: CASSYAAGGYTF. CDR3 in DNA: TGTGCCAGCAGTTACGCCGCCGGTGGCTACACCTTC.